This T cell receptor (beta chain) comes out of a study of cytomegalovirus exposure and HLA in healthy donors. In the PCR, 60 Vbeta and 13 Jbeta primers were used. Measured with immunoSEQ multiplex PCR; TCRdb has only the in-frame clones, and not every one. The sample lists about 170,000 clones, about 85% occurring once. This clone was counted a few times. Antigen specificity is unknown. General study findings and limits: Later analysis demonstrated an association between a missense DCLRE1C variant and TCR beta V- and J-gene trimming.

This receptor was identified in a woman between 45 and 60 years old in good health and CMV-seropositive. Input material: PBMCs.

CDR3 in amino acids: CASSEWAGQGFQPQHF. The CDR3 coding sequence is TGTGCCAGCAGTGAATGGGCCGGACAGGGGTTTCAGCCCCAGCATTTT. J is TRBJ1-5 and V is TRBV6-1, with 9 nucleotides matching TRBD1. Germline CDR1 and CDR2: MNHNS and SASEGT. Germline trimming cut 2 bases from V and 6 bases from J; bases unmatched to any gene: 8. There are 16 residues in the CDR3.